A single sample is the source of the 8 T cell receptor beta chains below, sequenced in a study of T cells in localized non-small cell lung cancer. TCRdb's copy holds only in-frame clones and misses some; the assay was immunoSEQ multiplex PCR. The sample shows about 59,000 clones, 80% to 95% of them seen only once. Sequenced here: peripheral blood, sampled before any cancer treatment. The receptors were gathered from a man aged 35 to 70 with stage I lung adenocarcinoma.

CDR3 protein: CASSLTRSTDTQYF. The CDR3 nucleotides read TGTGCCAGCAGCCTAACAAGGAGCACAGATACGCAGTATTTT. The rearrangement uses TRBV5-4 and TRBJ2-3, with unresolved D. The CDR3 sequence is 14 residues long. Germline-derived CDR1 and CDR2 are SGHNT and YYREEE (reference sequence). Trimming took 4 bases from V and 0 from J, leaving 9 bases between them.

The V gene is TRBV28, the J gene TRBJ2-5, with D perhaps TRBD1 or TRBD2 (5 bases each). CDR1 and CDR2 (germline): MDHEN, SYDVKM. The CDR3 is 15 residues long. Trimming pared 3 bases from V and 7 bases from J, leaving 18 bases between. CDR3 DNA: TGTGCCAGCAGTTTCAGGGTTAGGGAGAGGGGGACCCAGTACTTC. Translated, it gives CASSFRVRERGTQYF.

CDR3 nucleotide sequence: TGCGCCAGCAGCTTGGAACGCAACTCTGGAAACACCATATATTTT. Translation: CASSLERNSGNTIYF. The V call is TRBV5-1, the J call TRBJ1-3; D is undetermined. The germline V gene encodes CDR1 SGHRS and CDR2 YFSETQ. The V end lost 0 bases, the J end lost 0 bases, and 7 bases lay between the germline ends. The CDR3 totals 15 residues.

V gene TRBV5-8 combines with J gene TRBJ2-1, with TRBD2 matching over 14 bases. The CDR3 runs 15 residues. Germline V gene sequence: CDR1 SGHTS, CDR2 YDEGEE. Trimming took 4 bases from V and 6 from J; bases not matched to a gene: 3. The CDR3 protein is CASSKGTSGSNEQFF. CDR3 nucleotide sequence: TGTGCCAGCAGCAAGGGGACTAGCGGGAGCAATGAGCAGTTCTTC.

By sample share, this clone is medium-sized. The chain couples TRBV19 to TRBJ2-1, with no clear D. The CDR3 length is 12 residues. The ends were cut back, 4 bases at V and 10 bases at J, with 11 bases in the middle. The V gene's germline CDR1 is LNHDA and CDR2 SQIVND (reference sequence). Written as DNA, the CDR3 is TGTGCCAGTAGTACACCTCTTCTAGAGCAGTTCTTC. It specifies CASSTPLLEQFF.

The chain uses TRBV2 and TRBJ1-2, with 7 nucleotides matching TRBD1. With 7 bases clipped from V and 6 bases from J, the junction kept 14 bases outside the gene matches. The CDR3 covers 15 residues. Germline assignment: CDR1 SNHLY and CDR2 FYNNEI. DNA of the CDR3: TGTGCCAGCAAATTAAGGACAGGTGGTTCGGATGGCTACACCTTC. Encoded protein: CASKLRTGGSDGYTF.

The CDR3 loop reads CAIDAPGDVYTEAFF. The CDR3 coding sequence is TGTGCCATCGATGCGCCGGGGGACGTGTACACTGAAGCTTTCTTT. The V call is TRBV15, the J call TRBJ1-1; D possibly corresponds to TRBD1 (5 bases). Trimming took off 10 bases at V and 3 bases at J, with 21 bases between the two ends. This CDR3 has 15 amino acids. The V gene's germline CDR1 is LNHNV and CDR2 YYDKDF (reference sequence).

V and J are TRBV28 and TRBJ1-4, with a weak D call TRBD1 (6 bases). V lost 3 bases to trimming and J lost 4 bases, with 12 bases between them. CDR3 length: 15 amino acids. The germline gives CDR1 MDHEN, CDR2 SYDVKM. CDR3 in DNA: TGTGCCAGCAGTTTCCCGGACAGTTATAATGAAAAACTGTTTTTT. Translating it yields CASSFPDSYNEKLFF. Full variable domain (outside the CDR3, taken from reference TRBV28 and TRBJ1-4): DVKVTQSSRYLVKRTGEKVFLECVQDMDHENMFWYRQDPGLGLRLIYFSYDVKMKEKGDIPEGYSVSREKKERFSLILESASTNQTSMYLCASSFPDSYNEKLFFGSGTQLSVL.